Following are 32 T cell receptor beta chains from one sample sequenced in a study of blood T cell repertoires in COVID-19 (dated by TCRdb to about 2020). The protocol used for the library was the immunoSEQ multiplex PCR assay. Here the immuneACCESS table is served through TCRdb, limited to in-frame sequences with V and J called. Missing clones are a known gap in these copies; in checked studies unresolved V genes cover under half, and the rest lacks a known reason. Here the sample has roughly 54,000 clones; around nine tenths occur a single time. About 6.8% of the sample comes from the top ten. Sample: peripheral blood. These receptors were obtained from a woman aged 55 to 70 with COVID-19, enrolled during active disease.

The chain is built from TRBV28 and TRBJ2-2; tentative D call: TRBD1 (5 bases). Germline values: CDR1 MDHEN, CDR2 SYDVKM. V lost 2 bases to trimming and J lost 7 bases, with 11 bases between them. The CDR3 consists of 14 residues. CDR3 bases: TGTGCCAGCAGTTTAAATAAGGGGCACGGGGAGCTGTTTTTT. It specifies CASSLNKGHGELFF.

The chain carries TRBV11-1 and TRBJ2-1; TRBD2 matches 13 bases. Germline V gives CDR1 SGHAT, CDR2 FQDESV (reference sequence). The CDR3 is 15 residues long. J gave up 8 bases and V 2 bases, and 3 bases lay outside the gene matches. The CDR3 is CASSLSLAGGYEQFF. Written as DNA, the CDR3 is TGTGCCAGCAGCTTATCACTAGCGGGAGGGTATGAGCAGTTCTTC.

This chain uses TRBV7-8 with TRBJ1-5; 11 positions agree with TRBD1. This CDR3 spans 15 amino acids. V dropped 1 base and J dropped 6; count of bases not matched to a gene: 2. Germline values: CDR1 SGHVS, CDR2 FQNEAQ. For the CDR3, the DNA is TGTGCCAGCAGCTTAGGGACAGGGGGCTCTCAGCCCCAGCATTTT. Amino acids: CASSLGTGGSQPQHF.

This chain connects TRBV4-2 to TRBJ2-7; TRBD2 matches 7 bases. Germline CDR1 reads LGHNA; CDR2 reads YNFKEQ. Trimming cost V 1 base and J 0 bases; bases outside gene matches: 3. The CDR3 loop spans 15 amino acids. The CDR3 reads CASSQAAGLSYEQYF. DNA for the CDR3: TGTGCCAGCAGCCAAGCAGCGGGACTCTCCTACGAGCAGTACTTC.

V and J are TRBV28 and TRBJ2-3; D is perhaps TRBD2 (6 bases). V was cut by 8 bases and J by 2 bases, with 17 bases left in between. The germline V gene has CDR1 MDHEN and CDR2 SYDVKM. This CDR3 has 15 residues. In nucleotides, the CDR3 is TGTGCCAGCTATCCGGCGGGAACTAACACAGATACGCAGTATTTT. Its translation: CASYPAGTNTDTQYF.

The chain links TRBV6-6 to TRBJ2-3, with 14 nucleotides matching TRBD2. V dropped 5 bases and J dropped 0; count of bases not matched to a gene: 4. The CDR3 totals 17 residues. Germline V gene data show CDR1 as MNHNY and CDR2 as SVGAGI (reference sequence). The CDR3 DNA sequence: TGTGCCAGCAGTCGGACTAGCGGGAGGACTAGCACAGATACGCAGTATTTT. Translating it yields CASSRTSGRTSTDTQYF.

This clone has only one observation. The V gene is TRBV28, the J gene TRBJ1-1; D not resolved. Deletions cut 3 bases from V and 0 bases from J, with 5 bases between. The CDR3 sequence is 13 residues long. Germline lookup yields CDR1 MDHEN and CDR2 SYDVKM. The DNA of the CDR3 is TGTGCCAGCAGTTTCTTCCTGAACACTGAAGCTTTCTTT. It is translated as CASSFFLNTEAFF. Combining the CDR3 with reference TRBV28 and TRBJ1-1 gives the whole variable domain DVKVTQSSRYLVKRTGEKVFLECVQDMDHENMFWYRQDPGLGLRLIYFSYDVKMKEKGDIPEGYSVSREKKERFSLILESASTNQTSMYLCASSFFLNTEAFFGQGTRLTVV.

The chain links TRBV24-1 to TRBJ1-2; TRBD1 might be the D (6 bases). V shed 3 bases and J shed 6 bases, with 16 bases lying between them. CDR1 is KGHDR, CDR2 SFDVKD, per germline. CDR3 length equals 15 residues. The CDR3 nucleotides are TGTGCCACCAGTGATCCCATGACAGGAGGCAATGGCTACACCTTC. Translation gives CATSDPMTGGNGYTF.

This clone appeared a single time. V is TRBV19 and J is TRBJ1-1; no definite D call. The V gene's germline CDR1 is LNHDA and CDR2 SQIVND (reference sequence). V was trimmed by 3 bases and J by 0 bases, leaving 11 bases between them. This CDR3 has 15 residues. In DNA form, the CDR3 reads TGTGCCAGTAGTATTGGCAGTCAGATGAACACTGAAGCTTTCTTT. Its translation: CASSIGSQMNTEAFF. Filled out from reference TRBV19 and TRBJ1-1, the complete variable domain reads DGGITQSPKYLFRKEGQNVTLSCEQNLNHDAMYWYRQDPGQGLRLIYYSQIVNDFQKGDIAEGYSVSREKKESFPLTVTSAQKNPTAFYLCASSIGSQMNTEAFFGQGTRLTVV.

The chain couples TRBV4-1 to TRBJ1-2; 7 nucleotides align to TRBD1. This CDR3 is 16 amino acids long. Germline V gene lookup returns CDR1 MGHRA and CDR2 YSYEKL. V trimming: 0 bases; J trimming: 8 bases; junction bases outside the gene matches: 12. The CDR3 protein is CASSQDGVGRGVGYTF. The CDR3 nucleotides are TGCGCCAGCAGCCAAGATGGGGTAGGCAGGGGGGTCGGCTACACCTTC.

The chain carries TRBV27 and TRBJ2-7; 12 bases are shared with TRBD2. The CDR3 runs to 18 residues. Looked up from germline, CDR1 is MNHEY and CDR2 is SMNVEV (reference sequence). Germline trimming cut 2 bases from V and 3 bases from J; bases unmatched to any gene: 11. The CDR3 loop reads CASSLTPQLAGGIYEQYF. The CDR3 DNA reads as TGTGCCAGCAGTTTAACCCCTCAGCTAGCGGGAGGGATCTACGAGCAGTACTTC.

The rearrangement uses TRBV7-2 and TRBJ1-3; tentative D call: TRBD1 (6 bases). Trimming shortened V by 4 bases and J by 9 bases, and 25 bases separated the two germline ends. The CDR3 runs to 17 residues. Per germline, CDR1 SGHTA and CDR2 FQGNSA. CDR3 nucleotide sequence: TGTGCCAGCAGCTCCGCAGTAGGGAACAGGGCATTATCCACCATATATTTT. Protein sequence: CASSSAVGNRALSTIYF.

The chain has TRBV29-1 and TRBJ1-1, with D possibly matching TRBD1 (5 bases). The V gene's germline CDR1 is SQVTM and CDR2 ANQGSEA. The V and J ends lost 7 bases and 1 base respectively, with 25 bases between them. This CDR3 region has 17 residues. CDR3 bases: TGCAGCGCCACTCGCGGGGGGGGTAATCTTAGGAACACTGAAGCTTTCTTT. It translates to CSATRGGGNLRNTEAFF.

This clone was seen once. The chain couples TRBV27 to TRBJ1-1; unclear D gene. V lost 3 bases and J 1 base, leaving 9 bases between the germline ends. This CDR3 is built from 14 residues. Germline-derived CDR1 and CDR2 are MNHEY and SMNVEV (reference sequence). CDR3 protein: CASSFSGGNTEAFF. DNA for the CDR3: TGTGCCAGCAGTTTTTCTGGCGGGAACACTGAAGCTTTCTTT.

The gene calls are TRBV28 and TRBJ1-6, with a weak D call TRBD1 (6 bases). V was shortened by 4 bases and J by 5 bases, with 15 bases between the two germline ends. Germline V CDR1 and CDR2: MDHEN, SYDVKM. The CDR3 loop spans 16 amino acids. The CDR3 protein is CASSYGAGAHNSPLHF. The CDR3 DNA follows: TGTGCCAGCAGTTATGGGGCAGGGGCCCATAATTCACCCCTCCACTTT.

V gene TRBV28 combines with J gene TRBJ2-2; TRBD2 might be the D (6 bases). Between the trimmed V and J ends, which lost 1 base and 5 bases, there was a span of 14 bases. The CDR3 has 16 amino acids. Germline V gene sequence: CDR1 MDHEN, CDR2 SYDVKM. DNA of the CDR3: TGTGCCAGCAGTTTATTGTCGGGAGCTGGAACCGGGGAGCTGTTTTTT. Encoded protein: CASSLLSGAGTGELFF.

The J gene is TRBJ2-5, the V gene TRBV19; maybe TRBD2 (6 bases). The V end lost 10 bases, the J end lost 4 bases, and 16 bases lay between the germline ends. The CDR3 runs to 13 residues. The germline CDR1 and CDR2 sequences are LNHDA and SQIVND (reference sequence). Here the CDR3 DNA reads TGTGCCACCCAAGGGCCCGGGGGAGAGACCCAGTACTTC. It is translated as CATQGPGGETQYF. The full variable domain, its missing parts supplied by reference TRBV19 and TRBJ2-5, is DGGITQSPKYLFRKEGQNVTLSCEQNLNHDAMYWYRQDPGQGLRLIYYSQIVNDFQKGDIAEGYSVSREKKESFPLTVTSAQKNPTAFYLCATQGPGGETQYFGPGTRLLVL.

The V gene is TRBV10-3, the J gene TRBJ2-7, with D tentatively TRBD1 (6 bases). The CDR3 runs 14 residues. V was shortened by 0 bases and J by 5 bases, with 11 bases between the two germline ends. Per the germline V gene, CDR1 is ENHRY and CDR2 is SYGVKD. The DNA for the CDR3 is TGTGCCATCAGTGAGTCAGTCCCAGGGGACGAGCAGTACTTC. Translated: CAISESVPGDEQYF.

This sequence joins TRBV4-2 and TRBJ2-1; 14 positions match TRBD2. V lost 2 bases and J lost 10; bases outside the gene matches: 10. Germline CDR1 and CDR2: LGHNA and YNFKEQ. The length of the CDR3 is 17 residues. The CDR3 region is CASSQTPGLAGDSEQFF. CDR3 in DNA: TGTGCCAGCAGCCAAACTCCGGGACTAGCGGGAGATAGCGAGCAGTTCTTC.

CDR3: CANSLLAKNLAKNIQYF. The CDR3, as DNA: TGTGCCAACAGTCTACTAGCGAAAAATTTAGCCAAAAACATTCAGTACTTC. The V gene is TRBV21-1, the J gene TRBJ2-4; TRBD2, the table's D call, was not compared with the DNA. TRBV21-1 is deemed a pseudogene. The CDR3 consists of 17 residues.

This clone has just a few counts. J is TRBJ2-3 and V is TRBV19; 11 bases match TRBD2. CDR1 is LNHDA and CDR2 is SQIVND in the germline V gene (reference sequence). The CDR3 consists of 18 residues. V lost 5 bases to trimming and J lost 0 bases; unmatched junction nucleotides: 10. CDR3 protein: CASSGGTSGTPSTDTQYF. The CDR3 coding sequence is TGTGCCAGTAGTGGCGGGACTAGCGGAACCCCTAGCACAGATACGCAGTATTTT.

The chain couples TRBV29-1 to TRBJ2-1; TRBD2 is a possible D gene (5 bases). In germline, CDR1 is SQVTM, CDR2 ANQGSEA. The V end lost 2 bases, the J end lost 9 bases, and 14 bases lay between the germline ends. This CDR3 spans 13 amino acids. CDR3 sequence: CSVERIARSEQFF. The CDR3 region has the DNA TGCAGCGTTGAAAGGATAGCGCGCAGTGAGCAGTTCTTC.

This chain links TRBV10-2 with TRBJ2-3, with a tentative D call TRBD2 (6 bases). The V gene's germline CDR1 is WSHSY and CDR2 SAAADI. This CDR3 contains 13 residues. V lost 7 bases, J lost 0 bases, and 8 bases lay in between. DNA for the CDR3: TGCGCCAGCACCGGGGGTAGCACAGATACGCAGTATTTT. Translating it yields CASTGGSTDTQYF.

In nucleotides, the CDR3 is TGTGCCAGCAGCTTAGTTGGAGGGTTTGGCACCATATATTTT. Residues: CASSLVGGFGTIYF. The genes are TRBV7-6 and TRBJ1-3; D call uncertain. CDR3 size: 14 residues. CDR1 and CDR2 (germline): SGHVS, FNYEAQ. The V and J ends lost 1 base and 9 bases respectively, with 13 bases between them. Full variable domain (rest looked up from reference TRBV7-6 and TRBJ1-3): GAGVSQSPRYKVTKRGQDVALRCDPISGHVSLYWYRQALGQGPEFLTYFNYEAQQDKSGLPNDRFSAERPEGSISTLTIQRTEQRDSAMYRCASSLVGGFGTIYFGEGSWLTVV.

The chain recombines TRBV28 with TRBJ1-1; a weak D match, TRBD1 (6 bases). The germline V gene encodes CDR1 MDHEN and CDR2 SYDVKM. This CDR3 comprises 13 residues. Trimming took off 5 bases at V and 4 bases at J, with 11 bases between the two ends. The CDR3 DNA reads as TGTGCCAGCAGTCCCACAGGGATCACTGAAGCTTTCTTT. Encoded protein: CASSPTGITEAFF.

V and J are TRBV2 and TRBJ2-1, with D possibly TRBD1 on 6 matching bases. The CDR3 has 14 residues. V was clipped by 1 base and J by 13 bases, with 17 bases between them. Germline CDR1 SNHLY, CDR2 FYNNEI. CDR3 sequence: CASSEGGHTPGQFF. The CDR3 DNA sequence: TGTGCCAGCAGTGAAGGGGGACACACTCCCGGCCAGTTCTTC.

The gene calls are TRBV5-1 and TRBJ1-4, with D unclear. This CDR3 region has 13 residues. The germline gives CDR1 SGHRS, CDR2 YFSETQ. V was cut by 1 base and J by 4 bases, with 5 bases left in between. The CDR3 reads CASSLSDNEKLFF. In nucleotides, the CDR3 is TGCGCCAGCAGCTTGTCAGATAATGAAAAACTGTTTTTT.

This clone was observed once. The chain joins TRBV14 to TRBJ2-1, with 9 bases lining up with TRBD2. CDR1 is SGHDN, CDR2 FVKESK, per germline. V gave up 1 base and J gave up 15 bases; unmatched junction bases: 10. CDR3 length: 14 residues. The CDR3 coding sequence is TGTGCCAGCAGCCAAGCTGGCGGGAGGGCCGTTCGGTTCTTC. This encodes CASSQAGGRAVRFF. Full variable domain (outside the CDR3, taken from reference TRBV14 and TRBJ2-1): EAGVTQFPSHSVIEKGQTVTLRCDPISGHDNLYWYRRVMGKEIKFLLHFVKESKQDESGMPNNRFLAERTGGTYSTLKVQPAELEDSGVYFCASSQAGGRAVRFFGPGTRLTVL.

The CDR3 loop is CASSPSGGRASADTQYF. The CDR3 nucleotides read TGTGCCAGCAGCCCGTCTGGCGGGAGGGCCTCTGCAGATACGCAGTATTTT. The chain joins TRBV7-8 to TRBJ2-3, with TRBD2 identical over 9 bases. Germline V gene lookup returns CDR1 SGHVS and CDR2 FQNEAQ. V lost 5 bases, J lost 4 bases, and 13 bases stayed unmatched. This CDR3 region has 17 residues.

The gene calls are TRBV5-1 and TRBJ1-6; 9 bases line up with TRBD1. The J segment lost 7 bases and the V segment lost 4 bases, leaving 6 bases of the junction unmatched. The CDR3 covers 15 residues. Germline loops: CDR1 SGHRS, CDR2 YFSETQ. CDR3 sequence (DNA): TGCGCCAGCAGCCCCAAACAGGGGGCAAATTCACCCCTCCACTTT. Protein: CASSPKQGANSPLHF.

The chain carries TRBV14 and TRBJ2-2; D gene ambiguous. The CDR3 loop spans 14 amino acids. V dropped 2 bases and J dropped 1 base, with 5 bases sitting between them. CDR1 is SGHDN, CDR2 FVKESK, per germline. CDR3 residues: CASSQKRNTGELFF. Here the CDR3 DNA reads TGTGCCAGCAGCCAAAAGCGGAACACCGGGGAGCTGTTTTTT.

Only one count was recorded for this clone. The chain links TRBV2 to TRBJ1-5, with 9 bases lining up with TRBD1. CDR1 and CDR2 from the germline V gene are SNHLY and FYNNEI. The V gene end was trimmed by 5 bases and the J gene end by 7 bases; junction bases not matched to a gene: 9. The CDR3 length is 15 residues. The CDR3 loop is CASSFSGQGFQPQHF. The CDR3 DNA is TGTGCCAGCAGTTTTTCGGGACAGGGTTTCCAGCCCCAGCATTTT.